The 2 T cell receptor beta chains below come from one sample, sequenced in a study of identical twins. One entry per CDR3 protein, called by TCRdb with MiXCR from the 5' RACE reads. The top ten hold 8.5% to 10% of the sample, which has under 300,000 distinct CDR3 sequences, around an eighth seen once. Sequenced input: memory (CD45RO+) T cells sorted from blood. The source of these receptors is a woman aged 18-29 years in good health.

This chain uses TRBV29-1 with TRBJ2-1; D is perhaps TRBD2 (6 bases). CDR1 is SQVTM, CDR2 ANQGSEA, per germline. The CDR3 length is 16 residues. V was shortened by 6 bases and J by 3 bases, with 21 bases between the two germline ends. As DNA, the CDR3 is TGCAGCGTCCCGAGCGGTGGGTCGGGAGACTACAATGAGCAGTTCTTC. It codes for CSVPSGGSGDYNEQFF.

The gene calls are TRBV7-9 and TRBJ1-2; D may be TRBD1 (5 bases). Germline lookup yields CDR1 SEHNR and CDR2 FQNEAQ (reference sequence). The ends were cut back, 5 bases at V and 3 bases at J, with 19 bases in the middle. This CDR3 spans 16 amino acids. In DNA form, the CDR3 reads TGTGCCAGCAGCGAGAGAGGGACTCCGGACCACTATGGCTACACCTTC. This sequence encodes CASSERGTPDHYGYTF.